What follows are 5 T cell receptor beta chains derived from one specimen sequenced in a study of shared clonotypes between healthy human individuals. Assay used: immunoSEQ multiplex PCR; TCRdb lists only in-frame clones, some missing. The sample consists of millions of clones, 85% to 95% of them appearing once. Sequenced: naive CD4+ T cells sorted from blood. The subset denotes: CD45RA+ positively selected. The receptors derive from a man aged 18 to 30 in good health.

This clone was counted a single time. J is TRBJ2-1 and V is TRBV7-9; 8 bases align to TRBD1. The CDR3 consists of 17 residues. After removal of 2 bases from V and 0 bases from J, the junction contained 6 bases not matched to a gene. The germline V gene has CDR1 SEHNR and CDR2 FQNEAQ (reference sequence). The CDR3 region is CASSLRDRLFSYNEQFF. Written as DNA, the CDR3 is TGTGCCAGCAGCTTAAGGGACAGGCTATTCTCCTACAATGAGCAGTTCTTC.

The gene calls are TRBV10-2 and TRBJ1-1, with a possible D match to TRBD1 (6 bases). The CDR3 contains 17 residues. V lost 2 bases, J lost 1 base, and 17 bases lay in between. Per germline, CDR1 WSHSY and CDR2 SAAADI. The DNA of the CDR3 is TGCGCCAGCAGTGAGGGTTACAGGGCATTTCCGAACACTGAAGCTTTCTTT. It is translated as CASSEGYRAFPNTEAFF.

This clone was seen a single time. The V gene is TRBV5-8, the J gene TRBJ2-7, with D perhaps assigned TRBD1 or TRBD2 (5 bases each). This CDR3 region has 16 residues. Germline CDR1 is SGHTS and CDR2 is YDEGEE. Trimming removed 0 bases at V and 3 bases at J, with 16 bases between. CDR3 residues: CASSLGPGRVLYEQYF. CDR3 DNA: TGTGCCAGCAGCTTGGGACCGGGACGGGTCCTCTACGAGCAGTACTTC.

CDR3 protein: CASSLGDIFTDTQYF. The CDR3 DNA is TGCGCCAGCAGCTTGGGGGACATTTTCACAGATACGCAGTATTTT. This chain connects TRBV5-1 to TRBJ2-3; maybe TRBD1 (6 bases). The CDR3 covers 15 residues. Germline CDR1 reads SGHRS; CDR2 reads YFSETQ. Trimming removed 0 bases from V and 2 bases from J, with 10 bases in between.

The rearrangement links TRBV5-1 to TRBJ2-5; D gene unclear. V shed 1 base and J shed 1 base, with 8 bases lying between them. The CDR3 runs 14 residues. The germline V gene has CDR1 SGHRS and CDR2 YFSETQ. The CDR3 region is CASSLPEGQETQYF. In DNA, the CDR3 is TGCGCCAGCAGCTTGCCGGAAGGCCAAGAGACCCAGTACTTC.